These 32 T cell receptor beta chains came from one sample sequenced in a study of cytomegalovirus exposure and HLA in healthy donors. PCR was performed using 60 Vbeta and 13 Jbeta primers. Here immunoSEQ multiplex PCR was the method, and the copy in TCRdb shows in-frame clones only, minus some. The data show under 150,000 clones, approximately 9.4% seen once. Sequencing used PBMCs. The receptors shown here come from a man younger than 40 in good health and CMV-seronegative.

This clone was counted a few times. This chain links TRBV10-2 with TRBJ2-7; 7 positions agree with TRBD2. The CDR3 is made up of 16 amino acids. Unmatched junction bases numbered 6, after V lost 0 bases and J lost 1 base. CDR1 and CDR2 (germline): WSHSY, SAAADI. The CDR3 DNA reads TGCGCCAGCAGTGAGTCGAAGGCTAGCGGTTCCTACGAGCAGTACTTC. This gives the protein CASSESKASGSYEQYF.

This clone was observed a few times. J is TRBJ2-3 and V is TRBV9; 12 nucleotides align to TRBD2. V lost 0 bases, J lost 1 base, and 3 bases stayed unmatched. CDR1 is SGDLS, CDR2 YYNGEE, per germline. The CDR3 is made up of 17 amino acids. In DNA, the CDR3 is TGTGCCAGCAGCGTAGGGGCTAGCGGGAGGGGCACAGATACGCAGTATTTT. This gives the protein CASSVGASGRGTDTQYF.

This chain connects TRBV11-3 to TRBJ1-5; no clear D. Germline V CDR1 and CDR2: SGHNT, YENEEA. The length of the CDR3 is 13 residues. V lost 3 bases and J 4 bases, leaving 7 bases between the germline ends. The CDR3 loop reads CASSLMSNQPQHF. The CDR3 coding sequence is TGTGCCAGCAGCTTGATGAGTAATCAGCCCCAGCATTTT.

Only a few counts were recorded for this clone. This chain uses TRBV19 with TRBJ2-7, with 8 bases identical to TRBD1. The germline gives CDR1 LNHDA, CDR2 SQIVND (reference sequence). Trimming took 5 bases from V and 6 from J; bases not matched to a gene: 6. The CDR3 length is 13 residues. This CDR3 is CASSGGQGGEQYF. The CDR3 DNA reads as TGTGCCAGTAGTGGCGGACAGGGAGGCGAGCAGTACTTC.

The J gene is TRBJ1-1, the V gene TRBV11-2, with D perhaps matching TRBD1 (6 bases). There are 13 residues in the CDR3. The V and J ends lost 7 bases and 4 bases respectively, with 13 bases between them. The V gene's germline CDR1 is SGHAT and CDR2 FQNNGV. CDR3 nucleotide sequence: TGTGCCAGCACCCCGCAGGGGAGCACTGAAGCTTTCTTT. This gives the protein CASTPQGSTEAFF.

This clone has a handful of counts. This chain uses TRBV18 with TRBJ2-7; D is possibly TRBD2 (7 bases). Trimming took 3 bases from V and 3 from J, leaving 18 bases between them. Per the germline V gene, CDR1 is KGHSH and CDR2 is LQKENI. The CDR3 extends over 16 amino acids. CDR3 coding DNA: TGTGCCAGCTCACCGGGGGGGGCGGGGAAGAACTACGAGCAGTACTTC. Its translation: CASSPGGAGKNYEQYF.

V gene TRBV19 combines with J gene TRBJ1-5; 9 bases align to TRBD1. Germline V gene sequence: CDR1 LNHDA, CDR2 SQIVND (reference sequence). The trim removed 4 bases at V and 0 bases at J, leaving 10 bases unmatched. This CDR3 contains 18 residues. For the CDR3, the DNA is TGTGCCAGTAGTACAACAGGGGGCAGAATGGGTAGCAATCAGCCCCAGCATTTT. Residues: CASSTTGGRMGSNQPQHF. The entire variable domain, with the rest obtained from reference TRBV19 and TRBJ1-5, is as follows: DGGITQSPKYLFRKEGQNVTLSCEQNLNHDAMYWYRQDPGQGLRLIYYSQIVNDFQKGDIAEGYSVSREKKESFPLTVTSAQKNPTAFYLCASSTTGGRMGSNQPQHFGDGTRLSIL.

The chain uses TRBV19 and TRBJ2-7, with 11 bases fitting TRBD2. J gave up 7 bases and V 5 bases, and 13 bases lay outside the gene matches. Germline V gives CDR1 LNHDA, CDR2 SQIVND (reference sequence). The CDR3 consists of 16 residues. The CDR3 region has the DNA TGTGCCAGTAGTTTGTATAGCGGGAGGGCCTTGGGGGAGCAGTACTTC. Amino acids: CASSLYSGRALGEQYF.

The rearrangement joins TRBV7-9 to TRBJ2-7, with 9 nucleotides matching TRBD1. The CDR3 extends over 15 amino acids. In germline, CDR1 is SEHNR, CDR2 FQNEAQ (reference sequence). Unmatched junction bases numbered 6, after V lost 5 bases and J lost 1 base. The CDR3 region has the DNA TGTGCCAGCAGCGAACAGGGGGCCGGATCCTACGAGCAGTACTTC. Translated: CASSEQGAGSYEQYF.

This clone appeared a few times. The V and J genes are TRBV6-5 and TRBJ1-1, with 10 bases that match TRBD1. Per germline, CDR1 MNHEY and CDR2 SVGAGI. CDR3 size: 14 residues. Trimming cost V 2 bases and J 4 bases; bases outside gene matches: 1. The CDR3 nucleotides read TGTGCCAGCAGTTACCGGGACAGGGGCACTGAAGCTTTCTTT. This codes for CASSYRDRGTEAFF.

This chain uses TRBV7-8 with TRBJ2-2; the match to TRBD2 covers 10 bases. The CDR3 sequence is 17 residues long. Germline V gene data show CDR1 as SGHVS and CDR2 as FQNEAQ. V dropped 7 bases and J dropped 7; count of bases not matched to a gene: 15. CDR3 sequence: CASTASSLAGASGELFF. In DNA, the CDR3 is TGTGCCAGCACCGCCAGTTCTCTAGCGGGAGCAAGCGGGGAGCTGTTTTTT. Based on the CDR3 plus reference TRBV7-8 and TRBJ2-2, the full variable domain is GAGVSQSPRYKVAKRGQDVALRCDPISGHVSLFWYQQALGQGPEFLTYFQNEAQLDKSGLPSDRFFAERPEGSVSTLKIQRTQQEDSAVYLCASTASSLAGASGELFFGEGSRLTVL.

The chain links TRBV5-4 to TRBJ2-5, with a weak D call TRBD2 (6 bases). The CDR3 sequence is 14 residues long. V was pared by 4 bases and J by 2 bases, with 12 bases between. Germline CDR1 is SGHNT and CDR2 is YYREEE (reference sequence). The CDR3 sequence: CASSQGLPQETQYF. Written as DNA, the CDR3 is TGTGCCAGCAGCCAGGGACTTCCTCAAGAGACCCAGTACTTC.

This rearrangement joins TRBV30 to TRBJ1-6; D may be TRBD1 (5 bases). Trimming took 0 bases from V and 7 from J, leaving 7 bases between them. The germline V gene encodes CDR1 GTSNPN and CDR2 SVGIG (reference sequence). The CDR3 sequence is 13 residues long. CDR3 sequence reads: CAWSVGENSPLHF. The CDR3 region has the DNA TGTGCCTGGAGTGTAGGGGAAAATTCACCCCTCCACTTT.

This clone was recorded a few times. The chain has TRBV10-3 and TRBJ2-7; 12 bases map to TRBD1. V lost 2 bases and J lost 4; bases outside the gene matches: 3. CDR1 is ENHRY and CDR2 is SYGVKD in the germline V gene. The CDR3 sequence is 15 residues long. DNA for the CDR3: TGTGCCATCAGTGAGGGGACAGGGGGCTTATACGAGCAGTACTTC. Translation: CAISEGTGGLYEQYF.

This clone was seen a handful of times. The chain links TRBV27 to TRBJ2-7, with TRBD1 matching over 12 bases. Per germline, CDR1 MNHEY and CDR2 SMNVEV (reference sequence). The CDR3 is 15 residues long. The J segment lost 4 bases and the V segment lost 5 bases, leaving 6 bases of the junction unmatched. The CDR3 sequence is CASSAGTGGRYEQYF. Here the CDR3 DNA reads TGTGCCAGCAGTGCCGGGACAGGGGGCAGGTACGAGCAGTACTTC.

This clone was counted between two and nine times. V usage is TRBV28 and J usage is TRBJ1-5, with D unclear. The CDR3 totals 14 residues. Germline V gene sequence: CDR1 MDHEN, CDR2 SYDVKM. The V end was cut by 6 bases, the J end by 3 bases, with 12 bases between. The CDR3 spells CASSAESPNQPQHF. Here the CDR3 DNA reads TGTGCCAGCAGCGCCGAAAGCCCCAATCAGCCCCAGCATTTT.

This sequence joins TRBV7-9 and TRBJ1-2; D call uncertain. V was clipped by 7 bases and J by 8 bases, with 14 bases between them. Germline V CDR1 and CDR2: SEHNR, FQNEAQ (reference sequence). The CDR3 has 12 amino acids. The CDR3 protein is CASTNGVKGYTF. The DNA for the CDR3 is TGTGCCAGCACCAACGGGGTGAAGGGCTACACCTTC.

There are a few counts of this clone. The chain uses TRBV4-1 and TRBJ2-1; D unclear. CDR1 and CDR2 from the germline V gene are MGHRA and YSYEKL. This CDR3 spans 15 amino acids. V was cut by 2 bases and J by 2 bases, with 10 bases left in between. CDR3 loop: CASSQSRYPYNEQFF. The CDR3 bases are TGCGCCAGCAGCCAATCGCGATATCCCTACAATGAGCAGTTCTTC.

This chain connects TRBV4-1 to TRBJ1-2; D remains unclear. Germline values: CDR1 MGHRA, CDR2 YSYEKL. The CDR3 has 15 residues. V was trimmed by 4 bases and J by 8 bases, leaving 20 bases between them. As DNA, the CDR3 is TGCGCCAGCAGCCCACAGACACAAGGCAGGTTGGGCTACACCTTC. Residues: CASSPQTQGRLGYTF.

This clone was seen a few times. This sequence joins TRBV7-9 and TRBJ2-3; the match to TRBD2 covers 8 bases. V shed 5 bases, J shed 1 base, and the junction held 8 bases outside the gene matches. CDR3 size: 16 residues. CDR1 is SEHNR, CDR2 FQNEAQ, per germline (reference sequence). CDR3 sequence reads: CASSLQSGGGTDTQYF. The CDR3 DNA is TGTGCCAGCAGCCTCCAAAGCGGGGGCGGCACAGATACGCAGTATTTT.

The gene calls are TRBV5-1 and TRBJ2-3, with 10 bases matching TRBD1. Germline V gene lookup returns CDR1 SGHRS and CDR2 YFSETQ. CDR3 size: 15 residues. J lost 5 bases, V lost 2 bases, and 5 bases had no gene match. The CDR3 DNA reads TGCGCCAGCAGCTTAGGATGGACAGGGGGAGATACGCAGTATTTT. Amino acid sequence: CASSLGWTGGDTQYF.

The genes are TRBV6-1 and TRBJ2-1, with 9 bases matching TRBD2. The CDR3 length is 16 residues. CDR1 and CDR2 from the germline V gene are MNHNS and SASEGT. Trimming cost V 4 bases and J 2 bases; bases outside gene matches: 6. The CDR3 DNA is TGTGCCAGCAGTGGGGCTGGCGGGAGGGCCTACAATGAGCAGTTCTTC. Translating gives CASSGAGGRAYNEQFF.

This clone occurred a few times. J is TRBJ2-3 and V is TRBV5-1, with a weak D call TRBD1 (5 bases). CDR1 and CDR2 (germline): SGHRS, YFSETQ. This CDR3 spans 14 amino acids. V lost 0 bases to trimming and J lost 3 bases, with 8 bases between them. CDR3 residues: CASSLGRETDTQYF. The CDR3 DNA reads as TGCGCCAGCAGCTTGGGCAGGGAAACAGATACGCAGTATTTT.

The table lists this clone with a few counts. The chain links TRBV19 to TRBJ1-1; TRBD1 might be the D (5 bases). The CDR3 is 17 amino acids. Germline lookup yields CDR1 LNHDA and CDR2 SQIVND (reference sequence). V was shortened by 0 bases and J by 11 bases, with 25 bases between the two germline ends. The CDR3 reads CASSIDPRGVYSKTAFF. The CDR3, as DNA: TGTGCCAGTAGTATAGATCCTCGGGGGGTCTATTCCAAAACGGCTTTCTTT.

This chain links TRBV7-8 with TRBJ1-5; D ambiguous. There are 12 residues in the CDR3. V dropped 0 bases and J dropped 7 bases, with 4 bases sitting between them. Germline loops: CDR1 SGHVS, CDR2 FQNEAQ. The CDR3 DNA sequence: TGTGCCAGCAGCTTAGCGGGCCAGCCCCAGCATTTT. Protein sequence: CASSLAGQPQHF. The full variable domain, with the rest looked up from reference TRBV7-8 and TRBJ1-5, is GAGVSQSPRYKVAKRGQDVALRCDPISGHVSLFWYQQALGQGPEFLTYFQNEAQLDKSGLPSDRFFAERPEGSVSTLKIQRTQQEDSAVYLCASSLAGQPQHFGDGTRLSIL.

This clone was recorded only once. The V call is TRBV11-3, the J call TRBJ2-7; 9 bases map to TRBD1. The V and J ends lost 5 bases and 0 bases, in that order; junction bases with no gene match: 8. This CDR3 has 16 amino acids. Per germline, CDR1 SGHNT and CDR2 YENEEA. CDR3 in amino acids: CASSPGQGTSSYEQYF. CDR3 nucleotide sequence: TGTGCCAGCAGCCCTGGACAGGGGACCAGCTCCTACGAGCAGTACTTC.

This chain joins TRBV5-1 and TRBJ1-2, with a possible D match to TRBD1 (5 bases). The V gene's germline CDR1 is SGHRS and CDR2 YFSETQ. Trimming left V 4 bases short and J 6 bases short, with 13 bases between. CDR3 length: 13 residues. The CDR3 protein is CASSLGGGDGYTF. CDR3 in DNA: TGCGCCAGCAGCCTCGGGGGGGGAGATGGCTACACCTTC.

This clone was seen more than once but under ten times. The chain combines TRBV5-1 with TRBJ1-4; D may be TRBD1 (5 bases). Germline CDR1 and CDR2: SGHRS and YFSETQ. The CDR3 runs to 14 residues. The V end was cut by 4 bases, the J end by 2 bases, with 9 bases between. In DNA, the CDR3 is TGCGCCAGCAGCCAGGGTGGGACTAATGAAAAACTGTTTTTT. It is translated as CASSQGGTNEKLFF.

This clone was recorded once. The sample has other DNA sequences that encode this CDR3 too. The chain links TRBV5-1 to TRBJ2-7, with 7 bases that match TRBD1. CDR3 length: 15 residues. Germline-derived CDR1 and CDR2 are SGHRS and YFSETQ. V shed 2 bases, J shed 3 bases, and the junction held 8 bases outside the gene matches. The CDR3 loop is CASSFYRGAHYEQYF. DNA for the CDR3: TGCGCCAGCAGCTTCTACAGGGGAGCACACTACGAGCAGTACTTC.

There are many counts of this clone. The CDR3 loop is CASSDRGDTGELFF. The CDR3 coding sequence is TGTGCCAGCAGTGATCGGGGTGACACCGGGGAGCTGTTTTTT. This chain connects TRBV6-4 to TRBJ2-2; tentatively, D is TRBD2 (5 bases). CDR3 length equals 14 residues. V was pared by 3 bases and J by 3 bases, with 8 bases between. The germline V gene encodes CDR1 MRHNA and CDR2 SNTAGT.

The chain has TRBV18 and TRBJ2-3; TRBD2 matches 7 bases. V trimming: 0 bases; J trimming: 3 bases; junction bases outside the gene matches: 6. Germline CDR1 reads KGHSH; CDR2 reads LQKENI. The CDR3 is made up of 16 amino acids. The CDR3 loop is CASSPPEGRVTDTQYF. CDR3 coding DNA: TGTGCCAGCTCACCACCGGAGGGGAGGGTGACAGATACGCAGTATTTT.

This clone was detected a few times. The chain uses TRBV7-2 and TRBJ1-2; TRBD1 might be the D (5 bases). V was clipped by 1 base and J by 5 bases, with 14 bases between them. The CDR3 has 15 amino acids. Germline-derived CDR1 and CDR2 are SGHTA and FQGNSA. CDR3 in amino acids: CASSLDGGTKYGYTF. DNA for the CDR3: TGTGCCAGCAGCTTAGACGGAGGGACGAAGTATGGCTACACCTTC.